Presented here are 3 T cell receptor beta chains from one specimen sequenced in a study of blood T cells in healthy people across ages. A second PCR, run for roughly 7 to 12 cycles, used a sample-barcoded 5' primer plus a J-beta primer mix. TCRdb re-derived calls from the 5' RACE reads in MiXCR, one entry per CDR3 protein. The table includes about 1,800,000 distinct CDR3 sequences, roughly 30% detected once. The sample comprised blood. These receptors were collected from a woman in her thirties in good health.

The V gene is TRBV20-1, the J gene TRBJ2-1, with D maybe TRBD2 (6 bases). The CDR3 runs 14 residues. Germline V gene sequence: CDR1 DFQATT, CDR2 SNEGSKA (reference sequence). V dropped 1 base and J dropped 6 bases, with 13 bases sitting between them. The CDR3 nucleotides are TGCAGTGCTAGAGGGAAAGGGACTTGCAATGAGCAGTTCTTC. It codes for CSARGKGTCNEQFF.

This clonotype has a count of ten or more. The chain joins TRBV7-9 to TRBJ2-7; 8 bases match TRBD1. Germline CDR1 is SEHNR and CDR2 is FQNEAQ (reference sequence). V shed 5 bases and J 5 bases; nucleotides not matched to a gene: 5. This CDR3 spans 13 amino acids. This CDR3 is CASSPQGENEQYF. The DNA for the CDR3 is TGTGCCAGCAGCCCACAGGGGGAAAACGAGCAGTACTTC.

The CDR3 is CASRDTGTGDGYTF. CDR3 sequence (DNA): TGTGCCAGCAGGGACACCGGGACAGGGGACGGCTACACCTTC. This chain connects TRBV6-6 to TRBJ1-2; 10 bases align to TRBD1. This CDR3 comprises 14 residues. V was pared by 6 bases and J by 8 bases, with 9 bases of the junction left unmatched. Germline CDR1 MNHNY, CDR2 SVGAGI (reference sequence).